These T cell receptor beta chains were read from a single sample in a study of blood T cells in healthy people across ages. TCRdb ran MiXCR on the 5' RACE reads and lists one entry per CDR3 protein. The sample holds 750,000 to 1,000,000 distinct CDR3 sequences, about 29% seen once. The data were also submitted as part of a second study, on T cells of mothers and their children.

Sequences were obtained from blood. The receptor source for this set is a middle-aged woman in good health. Both conserved end residues are part of each CDR3. A D gene is named only where the DNA matches it firmly. Clone size, where shown, is once, few, many, or a class for clones that have expanded.

>few|.|TRBV5-1|TRBJ1-2
TGCGCCAGCAGCTTGCAGGACTCTTATGGCTACACCTTC
CASSLQDSYGYTF
>few|TRBD2|TRBV6-2/TRBV6-3|TRBJ2-1
TGTGCCAGCAGTACCCTAGCGGGGGAAGGCTACAATGAGCAGTTCTTC
CASSTLAGEGYNEQFF
>many|.|TRBV20-1|TRBJ2-7
TGCAGTGCTAGACCTGGGTCTCCGTACGAGCAGTACTTC
CSARPGSPYEQYF
>few|TRBD2|TRBV7-2|TRBJ2-7
TGTGCCAGCAGCCCAGGACTAGCGGGGGATTGGCAGTACTTC
CASSPGLAGDWQYF
>few|.|TRBV28|TRBJ2-7
TGTGCCAGCAGTTTGGCAGGGTACTACGGGCAGTACTTC
CASSLAGYYGQYF
>few|.|TRBV10-3|TRBJ1-5
TGTGCCATCAGTTCCCAGGGAGAGGGCAATCAGCCCCAGCATTTT
CAISSQGEGNQPQHF
>.|TRBD1|TRBV28|TRBJ1-1
TGTGCCAGCAGATTCCAACAGGGGGCGAGGAACACTGAAGCTTTCTTT
CASRFQQGARNTEAFF
>.|TRBD2|TRBV6-5|TRBJ2-3
TGTGCCAGCAGTTACTTGGGACTAGCGGGGGGGAAAACTAGCACAGATACGCAGTATTTT
CASSYLGLAGGKTSTDTQYF
>once|TRBD1|TRBV6-5|TRBJ1-1
TGTGCCAGCAGCCGCCAGGGGGGATTTAGGGTCACTGAAGCTTTCTTT
CASSRQGGFRVTEAFF
>.|TRBD1|TRBV5-1|TRBJ2-7
TGCGCCAGCAGCTTGGCGGGACAGAGCTCCTACAATGAGCAGTACTTC
CASSLAGQSSYNEQYF
>many|TRBD1|TRBV12-3/TRBV12-4|TRBJ2-7
TGTGCCAGCGGACTAAGTCGGACAGGGGCCGGCGAGCAGTACTTC
CASGLSRTGAGEQYF
>few|TRBD2|TRBV27|TRBJ2-7
TGTGCCAGCAGTTCCAGCGGGGGGTTCGGCGAGCAGTACTTC
CASSSSGGFGEQYF
>.|TRBD2|TRBV13|TRBJ2-4
TGTGCCAGCAGTGATGGACTAGCGTCCGTCAATGAGCAGTACTTC
CASSDGLASVNEQYF
>.|.|TRBV12-3/TRBV12-4|TRBJ1-2
TGTGCCAGCAGTTTCCTCAGGGGAGACTATGGCTACACCTTC
CASSFLRGDYGYTF
>few|.|TRBV20-1|TRBJ1-5
TGCAGTGCTAGAGTTCAAGGGGGGAGGCAGCCCCAGCATTTT
CSARVQGGRQPQHF
>.|.|TRBV2|TRBJ2-3
TGTGCCAGCAGTGAAGTATACGCATACGGCACAGATACGCAGTATTTT
CASSEVYAYGTDTQYF
>.|.|TRBV20-1|TRBJ1-1
TGCAGTGCTAGAGCACCAGAGAGGTTTGACACTGAAGCTTTCTTT
CSARAPERFDTEAFF
>many|.|TRBV6-2/TRBV6-3|TRBJ2-7
TGTGCCAGCATCTCTCTCTACGAGCAGTACTTC
CASISLYEQYF
>few|.|TRBV7-3|TRBJ2-5
TGTGCCAGCAGCTTATTAGCCATTCCTCAAGAGACCCAGTACTTC
CASSLLAIPQETQYF